This T cell receptor (beta chain) was sequenced during a study of cytomegalovirus exposure and HLA in healthy donors. In regard to this clone: What it binds is unknown.

Using immunoSEQ multiplex PCR, the repertoire was profiled, and TCRdb retains in-frame clones only, with some absent. Here the sample spans about 130,000 clones, about nine tenths being singletons. There are 13 residues in the CDR3. Trimming at V came to 8 bases and at J to 8 bases, leaving 9 bases not matched to a gene. Germline lookup yields CDR1 ENHRY and CDR2 SYGVKD. Whole-study results and caveats: The tendency of first-cohort TCR clusters to co-occur in the 130 or so validation repertoires was identified by a subsequent analysis. As was reported, the classifier diagnosed cytomegalovirus status with high specificity and sensitivity.

This sequence was found in a woman in her 30s in good health and CMV-seropositive. The rearrangement links TRBV10-3 to TRBJ2-1, with 7 bases lining up with TRBD2. Sequenced material: PBMCs. The CDR3 loop is CAISPDGGYEQFF. The CDR3 region has the DNA TGTGCCATCTCACCCGACGGGGGGTATGAGCAGTTCTTC.